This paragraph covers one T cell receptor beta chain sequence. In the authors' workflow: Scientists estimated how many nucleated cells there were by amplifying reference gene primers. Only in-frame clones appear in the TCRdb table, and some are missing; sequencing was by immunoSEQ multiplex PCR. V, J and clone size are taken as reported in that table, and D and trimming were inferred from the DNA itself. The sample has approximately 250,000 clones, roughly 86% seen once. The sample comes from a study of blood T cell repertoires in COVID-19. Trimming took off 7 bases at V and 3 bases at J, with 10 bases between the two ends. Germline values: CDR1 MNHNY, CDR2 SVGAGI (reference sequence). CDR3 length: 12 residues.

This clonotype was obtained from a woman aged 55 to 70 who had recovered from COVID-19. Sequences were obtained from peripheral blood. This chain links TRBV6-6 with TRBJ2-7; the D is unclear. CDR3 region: CASTTDHYEQYF. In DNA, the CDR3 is TGTGCCAGCACAACAGACCACTACGAGCAGTACTTC.